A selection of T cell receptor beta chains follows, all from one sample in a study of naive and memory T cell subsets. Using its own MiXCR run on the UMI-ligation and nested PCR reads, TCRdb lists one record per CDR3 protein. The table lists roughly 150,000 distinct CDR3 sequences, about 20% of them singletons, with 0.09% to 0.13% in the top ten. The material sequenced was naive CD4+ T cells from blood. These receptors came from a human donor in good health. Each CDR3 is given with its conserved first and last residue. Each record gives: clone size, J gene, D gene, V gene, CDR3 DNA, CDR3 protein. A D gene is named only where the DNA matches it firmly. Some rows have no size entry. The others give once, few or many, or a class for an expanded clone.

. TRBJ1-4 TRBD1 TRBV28 TGTGCCAGCAGTCCCCCGACAGGGATCTATGAAAAACTGTTTTTT CASSPPTGIYEKLFF
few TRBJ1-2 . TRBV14 TGTGCCAGCAGCCTCCAGGTCGGGAGAGGCTACACCTTC CASSLQVGRGYTF
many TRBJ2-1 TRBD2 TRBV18 TGTGCCAGCTCATCAGGGACTAGCGGGATGGCCTACAATGAGCAGTTCTTC CASSSGTSGMAYNEQFF
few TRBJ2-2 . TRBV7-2 TGTGCCAGCAGCTTAATGGAAAACACCGGGGAGCTGTTTTTT CASSLMENTGELFF
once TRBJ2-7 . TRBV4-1 TGCGCCAGCAGCCGGGACCTTCCGGGCGCCGAGCAGTACTTC CASSRDLPGAEQYF
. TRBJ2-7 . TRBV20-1 TGCAGTGCTAGAGATCAAGGCAGACCCTACGAGCAGTACTTC CSARDQGRPYEQYF
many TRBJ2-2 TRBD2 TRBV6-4 TGTGCCAGCAGTGTCTCTCTAGCGGGAGCCGGGGAGCTGTTTTTT CASSVSLAGAGELFF
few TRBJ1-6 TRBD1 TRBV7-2 TGTGCCAGCAGCCCTAGGACAGGGGCACCCCTCCACTTT CASSPRTGAPLHF
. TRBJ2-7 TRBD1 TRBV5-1 TGCGCCAGCAGCCGCCGGGACAGGGTAGGCGACGAGCAGTACTTC CASSRRDRVGDEQYF
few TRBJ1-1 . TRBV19 TGTGCCAGTACTGCCGGGACACTAAACACTGAAGCTTTCTTT CASTAGTLNTEAFF
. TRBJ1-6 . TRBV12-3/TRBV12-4 TGTGCCAGCAGTTTAACACAGACGAGCTCCTATAATTCACCCCTCCACTTT CASSLTQTSSYNSPLHF
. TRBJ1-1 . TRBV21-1 TGTGCCAGCAGCAAAGAGGGGACGGATCAATCAGGTGGCACTGAAGCTTTCTTT CASSKEGTDQSGGTEAFF
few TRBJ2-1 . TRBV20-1 TGCAGTGCTAGAGATTTTGGGACTGTGCTGCCCTACAATGAGCAGTTCTTC CSARDFGTVLPYNEQFF
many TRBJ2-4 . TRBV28 TGTGCCAGCAGTTTAGGAGGGCGGGAATACTTC CASSLGGREYF
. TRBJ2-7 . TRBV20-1 TGCAGTGCTAGAAAGGGTTTCGCCTACGAGCAGTACTTC CSARKGFAYEQYF
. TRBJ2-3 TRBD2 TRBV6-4 TGTGCCAGCAGTGACCAACTAGCGGGGCCAGATACGCAGTATTTT CASSDQLAGPDTQYF
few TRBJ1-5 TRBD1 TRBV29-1 TGCAGCGTAGCCACAGGGGATAGCAATCAGCCCCAGCATTTT CSVATGDSNQPQHF
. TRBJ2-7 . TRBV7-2 TGTGCCAGCAGCTTTACAGCTACCTACGAGCAGTACTTC CASSFTATYEQYF
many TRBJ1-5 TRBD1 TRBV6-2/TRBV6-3 TGTGCCAGCAGTTACTCCGTTCGGACAGGGGACTTTTTGGCCCAGCATTTT CASSYSVRTGDFLAQHF
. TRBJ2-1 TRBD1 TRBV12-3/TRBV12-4 TGTGCCAGCAGCATGAGACAGGGGGCCGGTGAGCAGTTCTTC CASSMRQGAGEQFF
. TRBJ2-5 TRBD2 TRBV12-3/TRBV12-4 TGTGCCAGCAGTTTAGGAGCGGGAGCAGAGACCCAGTACTTC CASSLGAGAETQYF
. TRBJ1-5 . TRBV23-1 TGCGCCAGCAGTCAACGGTTCGATGGGGAAAGCAATCAGCCCCAGCATTTT CASSQRFDGESNQPQHF
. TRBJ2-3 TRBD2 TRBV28 TGTGCCAGCAGATTCGGGAGGGTAATGACAGATACGCAGTATTTT CASRFGRVMTDTQYF
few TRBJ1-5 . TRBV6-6 TGTGCCAGCAGTTACTCCAACGAGGTGAATCAGCCCCAGCATTTT CASSYSNEVNQPQHF
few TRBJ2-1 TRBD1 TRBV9 TGTGCCAGCAGCGCCAACAGGGGGGATCTCCTCAATGAGCAGTTCTTC CASSANRGDLLNEQFF
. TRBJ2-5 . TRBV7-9 TGTGCCAGCAGCTTAGGAGGACTTGGATCTAAAGAGACCCAGTACTTC CASSLGGLGSKETQYF
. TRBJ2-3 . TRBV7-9 TGTGCCAGCAGCTTAAATTCCATCCCCGGAGAAGCGCAGTATTTT CASSLNSIPGEAQYF
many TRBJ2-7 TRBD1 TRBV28 TGTGCCAGCAACGGCCAGGGGGTTTACGAGCAGTACTTC CASNGQGVYEQYF
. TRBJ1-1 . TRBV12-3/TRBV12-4 TGTGCCAGCAGTTTAAGGTCGGGAGGCACTGAAGCTTTCTTT CASSLRSGGTEAFF
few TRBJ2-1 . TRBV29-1 TGCAGCGGTTTAGGAGGGGGAGATTCCTACAATGAGCAGTTCTTC CSGLGGGDSYNEQFF
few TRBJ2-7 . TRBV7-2 TGTGCCAGCAGCTTGACCCCCGGCACCTTGTACGAGCAGTACTTC CASSLTPGTLYEQYF
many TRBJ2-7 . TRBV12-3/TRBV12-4 TGTGCCAGCAGTTCTAACAGGTTAAGGTCCTACGAGCAGTACTTC CASSSNRLRSYEQYF
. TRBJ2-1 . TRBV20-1 TGCAGTGCTGAGGAAGGGGTCCGGGTCCATGAGCAGTTCTTC CSAEEGVRVHEQFF
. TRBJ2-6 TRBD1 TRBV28 TGTGCCAGCAGCCATAGGGACAGGGGCGGTGCAGGGGCCAACGTCCTGACTTTC CASSHRDRGGAGANVLTF
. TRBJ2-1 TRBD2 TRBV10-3 TGTGCCATCTACCCTCCCCGGGCGCGGGAGCTCAATGAGCAGTTCTTC CAIYPPRARELNEQFF
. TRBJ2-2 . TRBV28 TGTGCCAGCTATTCAGGCTTGAGGACCGGGGAGCTGTTTTTT CASYSGLRTGELFF
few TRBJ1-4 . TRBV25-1 TGTGCCAGCAGTGAGAGGGGAGAAAAACTGTTTTTT CASSERGEKLFF
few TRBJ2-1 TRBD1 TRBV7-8 TGTGCCAGCAGCCTACGACAGGGGCGTCGCAATGAGCAGTTCTTC CASSLRQGRRNEQFF
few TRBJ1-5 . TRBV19 TGTGCCAGTAGTATAGGTGGCCGGGCTCACAATCAGCCCCAGCATTTT CASSIGGRAHNQPQHF
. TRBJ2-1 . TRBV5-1 TGCGCCAGCAGCTTAATTAGCGGCTACAGCAACAATGAGCAGTTCTTC CASSLISGYSNNEQFF
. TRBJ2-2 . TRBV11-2 TGTGCCAGCAGCCCCAGGCAGGGTAGAAACACCGGGGAGCTGTTTTTT CASSPRQGRNTGELFF
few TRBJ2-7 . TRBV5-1 TGCGCCAGCAGCTTGACAGAGCCCTCCTACGAGCAGTACTTC CASSLTEPSYEQYF
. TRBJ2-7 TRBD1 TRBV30 TGTGCCTGGAGTGTTGGACAGGTAAAGGGGGACGAGCAGTACTTC CAWSVGQVKGDEQYF
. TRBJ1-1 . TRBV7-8 TGTGCCAGCAGCCGCAATCAGGGGCGTGAAGCTTTCTTT CASSRNQGREAFF
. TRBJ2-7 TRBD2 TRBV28 TGTGCCAGCACCCTGGGGGGGGGCTACGAGCAGTACTTC CASTLGGGYEQYF
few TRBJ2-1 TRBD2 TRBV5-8 TGTGCCAGCAGCTTGGGTCCTGGACTAGCGTTAGATGAGCAGTTCTTC CASSLGPGLALDEQFF
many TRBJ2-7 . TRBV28 TGTGCCAGCAGTCCCCTGGGCTACGAGCAGTACTTC CASSPLGYEQYF
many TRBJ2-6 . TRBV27 TGTGCCAGCAGTTCTTGGGGTTCGGGGGCCAACGTCCTGACTTTC CASSSWGSGANVLTF
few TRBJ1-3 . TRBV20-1 TGCAGTGCTAGCAGCCCCCATGGAAACACCATATATTTT CSASSPHGNTIYF
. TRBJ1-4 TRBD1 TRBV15 TGTGCCACCAGCAGGGGGACAGGACCGAATGAAAAACTGTTTTTT CATSRGTGPNEKLFF
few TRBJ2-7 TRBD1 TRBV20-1 TGCAGCGGGACAGTCAACTACGAGCAGTACTTC CSGTVNYEQYF
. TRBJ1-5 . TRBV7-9 TGTGCCAGCTGGCCCATTAATCAGCCCCAGCATTTT CASWPINQPQHF
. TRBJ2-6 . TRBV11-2 TGTGCCAGCAGCTTAATAGGCTTCTCTGGGGCCAACGTCCTGACTTTC CASSLIGFSGANVLTF
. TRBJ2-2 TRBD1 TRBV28 TGTGCCAGCAACATCATAAGGGACAGGGACGCCGGGGAGCTGTTTTTT CASNIIRDRDAGELFF
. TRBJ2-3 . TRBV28 TGTGCCAGCAGTTTTGGGGGGACCAGCACAGATACGCAGTATTTT CASSFGGTSTDTQYF
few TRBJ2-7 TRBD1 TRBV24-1 TGTGCCACCCACATGGGGACAGGGAGCTCCTACGAGCAGTACTTC CATHMGTGSSYEQYF
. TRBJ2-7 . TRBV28 TGTGCCAGCGGCACCCAAGGCCAGGCGCGCGGAACCTACGAGCAGTACTTC CASGTQGQARGTYEQYF
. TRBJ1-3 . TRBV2 TGTGCCAGCAGTGTGGTAGGGACGGGCTCTGGAAACACCATATATTTT CASSVVGTGSGNTIYF
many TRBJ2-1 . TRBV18 TGTGCCAGCTCACCACAGGGAATTGACAATGAGCAGTTCTTC CASSPQGIDNEQFF